This record covers a single TCR beta chain. This record comes from a study of blood T cell repertoires in COVID-19. The wider study: Samples taken during acute and convalescent COVID-19 were collected in the United States, Italy and Spain. Sample material is recorded as cDNA or gDNA derived from T cells, B-cell-depleted T cells, or PBMCs.

V shed 6 bases and J 5 bases; nucleotides not matched to a gene: 9. The CDR3 runs 14 residues. CDR1 and CDR2 from the germline V gene are SGHAT and FQNNGV. As handled by the study authors: Amplification from reference gene primers served as the basis for estimated nucleated cell counts. Some clones are missing from TCRdb's copy, which holds only in-frame ones; the method was immunoSEQ multiplex PCR. The V and J calls and the clone size are those of that table, but D and trimming were determined from the DNA. The sample has about 100,000 clones, 70% to 90% seen once. What was sequenced was peripheral blood. The sequence derives from a human donor in a cohort sampled during active COVID-19. The chain recombines TRBV11-2 with TRBJ1-1, with 7 bases aligning to TRBD1. CDR3: CASRQGRRRTEAFF. The CDR3 DNA follows: TGTGCCAGCAGACAGGGGCGCCGGAGAACTGAAGCTTTCTTT.